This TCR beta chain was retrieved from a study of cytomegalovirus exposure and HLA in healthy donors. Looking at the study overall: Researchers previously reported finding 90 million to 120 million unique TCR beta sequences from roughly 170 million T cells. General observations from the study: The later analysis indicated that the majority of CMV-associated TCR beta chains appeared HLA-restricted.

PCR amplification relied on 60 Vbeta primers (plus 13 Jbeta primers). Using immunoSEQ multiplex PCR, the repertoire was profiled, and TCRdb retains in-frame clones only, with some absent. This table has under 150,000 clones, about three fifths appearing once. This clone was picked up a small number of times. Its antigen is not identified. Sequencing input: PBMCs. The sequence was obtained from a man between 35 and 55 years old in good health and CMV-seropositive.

The CDR3 is CASSRQGMNSPLHF. In nucleotides, the CDR3 is TGTGCCAGCAGTCGACAGGGTATGAATTCACCCCTCCACTTT. The chain has TRBV11-3 and TRBJ1-6; 7 bases agree with TRBD1. Trimming cost V 6 bases and J 7 bases; bases outside gene matches: 6. This CDR3 is 14 amino acids long. Looked up from germline, CDR1 is SGHNT and CDR2 is YENEEA.